This is a list of T cell receptor beta chains from one sample in a study of neurological immune-mediated disorders. A single record per CDR3 protein comes from TCRdb applying MiXCR to the 5' RACE reads. The sample gives fewer than 50,000 distinct CDR3 sequences, roughly 2.5% of which show up once; 12% is in the top ten. Input material: PBMCs. The source is a man aged 25 to 40 with multiple sclerosis. The CDR3 runs from the conserved cysteine through the conserved F or W. A D gene is named only where the DNA matches it firmly. Clone sizes are shown as how often the clone was seen (once, few, many) or a class if it is expanded.

abundance | d_gene | j_gene | v_gene | CDR3nt | CDR3aa
many | TRBD1 | TRBJ1-2 | TRBV20-1 | TGCAGTGAGATAGGGGGGACAGGGAACGGCTACACCTTC | CSEIGGTGNGYTF
few | - | TRBJ2-6 | TRBV4-3 | TGCGCCAGCAGCCAAGATCCGGCCTCTGGGGCCAACGTCCTGACTTTC | CASSQDPASGANVLTF
many | - | TRBJ2-3 | TRBV20-1 | TGCAGTGCTAGAGCACGGGGGGCGAGCCATACGCAGTATTTT | CSARARGASHTQYF
many | TRBD1 | TRBJ1-5 | TRBV20-1 | TGCAGTGCTCCAGGGGGGGAATATAGCAATCAGCCCCAGCATTTT | CSAPGGEYSNQPQHF
many | - | TRBJ2-2 | TRBV20-1 | TGCAGTGCCCGTTTGGCCGGCGGGGAGCTGTTTTTT | CSARLAGGELFF
many | TRBD1 | TRBJ1-2 | TRBV4-3 | TGCGCCAGCAGCCAAGATCCGGGACAGAGAAACTATGGCTACACCTTC | CASSQDPGQRNYGYTF
many | - | TRBJ2-2 | TRBV20-1 | TGCAGTGCCCCCCGACAGGGAGGGAACACCGGGGAGCTGTTTTTT | CSAPRQGGNTGELFF
few | TRBD1 | TRBJ2-3 | TRBV9 | TGTGCCAGCAGCCCACGGACAGGGGGCCCAGATACGCAGTATTTT | CASSPRTGGPDTQYF
many | - | TRBJ2-3 | TRBV12-3/TRBV12-4 | TGTGCCAGCAGTGGGAACCTGGCATATGGTGGGGATACGCAGTATTTT | CASSGNLAYGGDTQYF
many | - | TRBJ2-6 | TRBV19 | TGTGCCAGTAGTCGACCGTCTATACCTAGCTCTGGGGCCAACGTCCTGACTTTC | CASSRPSIPSSGANVLTF
many | TRBD2 | TRBJ2-7 | TRBV4-2 | TGTGCCAGCAGCCAAGATTTAACTAGCGTCTCCTACGAGCAGTACTTC | CASSQDLTSVSYEQYF